The 2 T cell receptor beta chains below all came from one sample that was sequenced in a study of T cell responses to AZD1222 COVID-19 vaccine (dated by TCRdb to the early 2020s). Library preparation used the immunoSEQ multiplex PCR assay. TCRdb holds this immuneACCESS table with in-frame rearrangements only. Some clones are missing; in checked studies, unresolved V genes explain under half, and the rest has no known cause. The sample table shows more than 100,000 clones, and about 85% are seen once. Clones ranked in the top ten supply 2.4% of the sample. According to the study, the label for this sample's time point signals: baseline before first vaccination. The source material was peripheral blood, sampled on day 0 of AZD1222 vaccination. These receptors all come from an adult in good health.

The rearrangement joins TRBV19 to TRBJ2-2; D possibly corresponds to TRBD2 (6 bases). CDR3 length: 16 amino acids. CDR1 LNHDA and CDR2 SQIVND come from the germline V gene (reference sequence). Trimming stripped 3 bases from V and 2 bases from J, with 13 bases between. The CDR3 reads CASSMVGGSNTGELFF. In DNA form, the CDR3 reads TGTGCCAGTAGTATGGTGGGGGGAAGCAACACCGGGGAGCTGTTTTTT.

The rearrangement links TRBV28 to TRBJ1-4; D possibly corresponds to TRBD1 (5 bases). CDR1 MDHEN and CDR2 SYDVKM come from the germline V gene. The CDR3 consists of 15 residues. Trimming took 7 bases from V and 7 from J, leaving 19 bases between them. CDR3 coding DNA: TGTGCCAGCACCATCGGGGCGGGGTTAAGTGAAAAACTGTTTTTT. It specifies CASTIGAGLSEKLFF.